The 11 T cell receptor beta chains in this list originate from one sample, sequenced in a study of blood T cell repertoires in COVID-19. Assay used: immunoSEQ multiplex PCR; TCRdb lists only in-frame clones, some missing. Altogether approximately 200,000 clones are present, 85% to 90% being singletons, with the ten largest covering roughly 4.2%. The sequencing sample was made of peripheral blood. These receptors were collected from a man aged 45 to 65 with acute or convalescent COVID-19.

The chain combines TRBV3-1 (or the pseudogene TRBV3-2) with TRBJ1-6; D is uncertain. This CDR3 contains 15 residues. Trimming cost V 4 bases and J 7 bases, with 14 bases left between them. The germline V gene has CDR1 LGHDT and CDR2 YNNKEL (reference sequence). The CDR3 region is CASSPSGGPNSPLHF. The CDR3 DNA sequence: TGTGCCAGCAGCCCGAGTGGCGGTCCGAATTCACCCCTCCACTTT.

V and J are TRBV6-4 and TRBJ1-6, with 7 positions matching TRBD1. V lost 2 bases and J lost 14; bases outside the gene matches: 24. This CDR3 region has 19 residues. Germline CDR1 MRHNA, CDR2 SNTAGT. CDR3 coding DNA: TGTGCCAGCAGTGACCGCACCAACGACAGGGACCCTGTTTGGGGGGCCCTCCACTTT. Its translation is CASSDRTNDRDPVWGALHF.

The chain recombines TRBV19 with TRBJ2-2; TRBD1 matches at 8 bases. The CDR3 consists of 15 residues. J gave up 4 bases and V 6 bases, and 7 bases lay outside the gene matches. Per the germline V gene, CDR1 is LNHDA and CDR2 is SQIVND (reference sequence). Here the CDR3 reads CASRPGQVGTGELFF. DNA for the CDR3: TGTGCCAGTAGGCCGGGACAGGTTGGCACCGGGGAGCTGTTTTTT.

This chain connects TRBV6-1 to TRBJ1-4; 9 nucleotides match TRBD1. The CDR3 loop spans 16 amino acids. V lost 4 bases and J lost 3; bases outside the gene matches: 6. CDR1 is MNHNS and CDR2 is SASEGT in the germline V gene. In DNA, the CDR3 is TGTGCCAGCAGTGCCGGACAGGGGCACTCTAATGAAAAACTGTTTTTT. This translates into CASSAGQGHSNEKLFF.

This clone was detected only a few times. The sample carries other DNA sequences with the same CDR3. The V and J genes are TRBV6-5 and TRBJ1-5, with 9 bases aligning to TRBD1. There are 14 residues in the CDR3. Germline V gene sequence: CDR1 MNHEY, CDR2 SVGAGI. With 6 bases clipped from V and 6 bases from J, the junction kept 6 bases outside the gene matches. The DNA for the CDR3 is TGTGCCAGCAGCCAGGGACAGGGAGGTCAGCCCCAGCATTTT. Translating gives CASSQGQGGQPQHF.

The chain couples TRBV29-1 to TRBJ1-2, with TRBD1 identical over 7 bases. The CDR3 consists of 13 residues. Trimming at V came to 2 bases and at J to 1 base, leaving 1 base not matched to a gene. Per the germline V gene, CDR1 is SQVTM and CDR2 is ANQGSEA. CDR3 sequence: CSVEQGGNYGYTF. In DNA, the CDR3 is TGCAGCGTTGAACAGGGGGGTAACTATGGCTACACCTTC. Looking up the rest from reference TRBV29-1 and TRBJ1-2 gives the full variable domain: SAVISQKPSRDICQRGTSLTIQCQVDSQVTMMFWYRQQPGQSLTLIATANQGSEATYESGFVIDKFPISRPNLTFSTLTVSNMSPEDSSIYLCSVEQGGNYGYTFGSGTRLTVV.

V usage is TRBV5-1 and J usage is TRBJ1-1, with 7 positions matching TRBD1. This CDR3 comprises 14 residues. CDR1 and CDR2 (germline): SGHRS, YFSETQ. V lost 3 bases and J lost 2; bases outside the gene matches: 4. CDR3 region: CASSWGTANTEAFF. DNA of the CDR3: TGCGCCAGCAGCTGGGGGACAGCAAACACTGAAGCTTTCTTT.

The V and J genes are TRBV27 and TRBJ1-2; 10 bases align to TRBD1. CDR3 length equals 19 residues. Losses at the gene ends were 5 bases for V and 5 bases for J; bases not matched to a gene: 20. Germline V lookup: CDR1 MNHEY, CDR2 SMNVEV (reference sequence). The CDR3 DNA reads TGTGCCAGCAGTCGTCCCCAGGACAGGGGGAGCCAAGGGGGATATGGCTACACCTTC. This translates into CASSRPQDRGSQGGYGYTF.

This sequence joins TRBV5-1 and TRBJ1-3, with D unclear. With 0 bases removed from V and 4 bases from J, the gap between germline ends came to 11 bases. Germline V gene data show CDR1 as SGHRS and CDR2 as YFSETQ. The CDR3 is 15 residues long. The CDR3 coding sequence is TGCGCCAGCAGCTTGGCAGGTGATCAGGGAAACACCATATATTTT. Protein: CASSLAGDQGNTIYF.

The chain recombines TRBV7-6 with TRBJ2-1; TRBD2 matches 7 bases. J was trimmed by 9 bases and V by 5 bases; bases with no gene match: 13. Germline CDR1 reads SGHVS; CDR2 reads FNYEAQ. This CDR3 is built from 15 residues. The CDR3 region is CASSQNPSGSSEQFF. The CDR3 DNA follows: TGTGCCAGCAGCCAAAATCCTAGCGGATCCAGTGAGCAGTTCTTC. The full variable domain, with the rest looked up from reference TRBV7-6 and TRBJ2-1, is GAGVSQSPRYKVTKRGQDVALRCDPISGHVSLYWYRQALGQGPEFLTYFNYEAQQDKSGLPNDRFSAERPEGSISTLTIQRTEQRDSAMYRCASSQNPSGSSEQFFGPGTRLTVL.

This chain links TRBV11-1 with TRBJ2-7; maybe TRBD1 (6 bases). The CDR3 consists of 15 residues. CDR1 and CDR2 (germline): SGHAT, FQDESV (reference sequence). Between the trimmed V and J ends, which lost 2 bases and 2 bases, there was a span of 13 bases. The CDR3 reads CASSLLRGQTYEQYF. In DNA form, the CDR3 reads TGTGCCAGCAGCTTACTCCGTGGACAGACCTACGAGCAGTACTTC.